This T cell receptor beta chain was obtained from a study of OX40 agonist ivuxolimab in advanced cancers. Study details: Therapy given before enrollment (anti-PD-1, anti-PD-L1 or anti-CTLA-4) was allowed, and over 35% had some. Three patients showed partial responses: one hepatocellular carcinoma and two cutaneous melanoma cases.

The sample holds a few counts of this clone. The antigen is undetermined. The repertoire was sequenced with immunoSEQ multiplex PCR; TCRdb's copy has only in-frame clones and lacks some. The sample consists of approximately 35,000 clones, 80% to 85% of them appearing once. Study-wide findings and caveats: By week 6 at 0.1 to 3.0 mg/kg, blood CD4+ and CD8+ T cells had expanded clonally. The investigators did not determine what antigen specificity the expanded peripheral T cells had.

This TCR was sampled from an adult with an advanced solid tumor such as melanoma, head and neck, liver or kidney cancer. Specimen: CD4+ or CD8+ T cells sorted from blood, collected in a trial of the OX40 agonist ivuxolimab.

CDR3 residues: CASSLRGVSNQPQHF. The CDR3 DNA sequence: TGTGCCAGCAGCTTGCGAGGGGTGAGCAATCAGCCCCAGCATTTT. V is TRBV5-6 and J is TRBJ1-5; D might be TRBD1 (5 bases). Germline loops: CDR1 SGHDT, CDR2 YYEEEE. Trimming cost V 1 base and J 1 base, with 9 bases left between them. The CDR3 is made up of 15 amino acids.